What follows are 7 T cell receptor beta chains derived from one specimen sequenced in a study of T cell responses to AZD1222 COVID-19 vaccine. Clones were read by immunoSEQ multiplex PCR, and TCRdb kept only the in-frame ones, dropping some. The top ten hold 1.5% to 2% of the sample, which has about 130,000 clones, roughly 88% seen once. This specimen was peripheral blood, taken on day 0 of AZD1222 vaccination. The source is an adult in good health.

The DNA of the CDR3 is TGTGCCAGCAGGCGGATGGGGACGAACACTGAAGCTTTCTTT. This encodes CASRRMGTNTEAFF. The chain is built from TRBV6-5 and TRBJ1-1; maybe TRBD1 (5 bases). Germline loops: CDR1 MNHEY, CDR2 SVGAGI. This CDR3 has 14 amino acids. V was cut by 6 bases and J by 1 base, with 12 bases left in between.

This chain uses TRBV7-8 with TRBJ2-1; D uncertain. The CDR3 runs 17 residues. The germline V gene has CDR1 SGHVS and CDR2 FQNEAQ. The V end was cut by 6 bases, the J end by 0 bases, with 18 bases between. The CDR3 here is CASRNSLRTSSYNEQFF. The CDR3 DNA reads TGTGCCAGCAGGAACTCCTTACGGACCAGCTCCTACAATGAGCAGTTCTTC.

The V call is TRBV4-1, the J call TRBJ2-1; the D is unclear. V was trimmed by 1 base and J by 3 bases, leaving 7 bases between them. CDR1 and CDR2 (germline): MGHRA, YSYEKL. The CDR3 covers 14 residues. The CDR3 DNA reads TGCGCCAGCAGCCAAGCGACGGTCTACAATGAGCAGTTCTTC. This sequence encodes CASSQATVYNEQFF.

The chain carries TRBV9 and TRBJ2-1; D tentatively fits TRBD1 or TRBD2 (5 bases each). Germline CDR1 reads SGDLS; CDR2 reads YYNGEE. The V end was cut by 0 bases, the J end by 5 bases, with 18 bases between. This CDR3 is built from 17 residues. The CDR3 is CASSVGVGTPTHNEQFF. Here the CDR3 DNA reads TGTGCCAGCAGCGTAGGCGTGGGGACCCCCACCCACAATGAGCAGTTCTTC.

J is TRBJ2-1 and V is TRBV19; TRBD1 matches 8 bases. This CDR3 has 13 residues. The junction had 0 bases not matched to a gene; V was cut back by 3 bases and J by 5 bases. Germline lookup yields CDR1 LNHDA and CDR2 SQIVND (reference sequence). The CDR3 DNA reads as TGTGCCAGTAGTATGGACAGGGACAATGAGCAGTTCTTC. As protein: CASSMDRDNEQFF.

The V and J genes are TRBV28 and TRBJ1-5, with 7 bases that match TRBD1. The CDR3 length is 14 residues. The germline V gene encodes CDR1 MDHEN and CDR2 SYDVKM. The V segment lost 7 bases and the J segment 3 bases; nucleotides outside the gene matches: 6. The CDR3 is CASISDRINQPQHF. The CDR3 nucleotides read TGTGCCAGCATCTCGGACAGGATCAATCAGCCCCAGCATTTT.

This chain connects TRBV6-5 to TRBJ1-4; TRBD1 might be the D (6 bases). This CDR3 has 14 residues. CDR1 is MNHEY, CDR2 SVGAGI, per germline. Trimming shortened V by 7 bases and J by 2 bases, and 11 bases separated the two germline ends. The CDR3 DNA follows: TGTGCCAGCATACAAGGGGGTACTAATGAAAAACTGTTTTTT. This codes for CASIQGGTNEKLFF.